What follows are 25 T cell receptor beta chains derived from one specimen sequenced in a study of blood T cell repertoires in COVID-19. Method: immunoSEQ multiplex PCR; TCRdb's copy keeps in-frame clones and lacks some. Among around 150,000 clones, 75% to 85% were seen once, and the ten largest hold roughly 6.8%. The sequenced sample consisted of peripheral blood. The source is a woman in her 50s in a cohort sampled during active or convalescent COVID-19.

The genes are TRBV4-2 and TRBJ2-5; D is ambiguous. Trimming removed 0 bases from V and 5 bases from J, with 10 bases in between. Germline V gene data show CDR1 as LGHNA and CDR2 as YNFKEQ. The length of the CDR3 is 14 residues. CDR3 residues: CASSQELVGETQYF. In DNA, the CDR3 is TGTGCCAGCAGCCAAGAGCTAGTAGGTGAGACCCAGTACTTC.

The rearrangement joins TRBV3-1 (or the pseudogene TRBV3-2) to TRBJ1-1; 7 nucleotides match TRBD1. CDR3 length: 16 residues. The V and J ends lost 1 base and 1 base, in that order; junction bases with no gene match: 6. Per the germline V gene, CDR1 is LGHDT and CDR2 is YNNKEL (reference sequence). The DNA of the CDR3 is TGTGCCAGCAGCCAAGGAGAGTCAGGGGGGAACACTGAAGCTTTCTTT. Translation: CASSQGESGGNTEAFF.

The V call is TRBV20-1, the J call TRBJ2-1, with D tentatively TRBD1 (5 bases). V was pared by 3 bases and J by 0 bases, with 9 bases between. In germline, CDR1 is DFQATT, CDR2 SNEGSKA (reference sequence). The CDR3 totals 14 residues. CDR3 sequence (DNA): TGCAGTGCTAGTGGGGCAAGCTCCTACAATGAGCAGTTCTTC. Translating gives CSASGASSYNEQFF.

V and J are TRBV6-2 or TRBV6-3 and TRBJ1-2, with D perhaps matching TRBD1 (5 bases). Germline loops: CDR1 MNHEY, CDR2 SVGEGT. CDR3 length: 15 amino acids. The ends were cut back, 2 bases at V and 3 bases at J, with 13 bases in the middle. The CDR3 sequence: CASSYRDREYYGYTF. Here the CDR3 DNA reads TGTGCCAGCAGTTACAGGGACCGGGAGTACTATGGCTACACCTTC.

The V gene is TRBV11-2, the J gene TRBJ1-1; D gene uncertain. The V gene lost 2 bases and the J gene lost 1 base, with 14 bases spanning the gap. This CDR3 is built from 16 residues. Germline assignment: CDR1 SGHAT and CDR2 FQNNGV. CDR3 amino acids: CASSLKSPGKNTEAFF. In nucleotides, the CDR3 is TGTGCCAGCAGCTTAAAAAGTCCAGGAAAGAACACTGAAGCTTTCTTT.

This clone has a handful of counts. J is TRBJ2-6 and V is TRBV7-9; D is unresolved. From germline, CDR1 is SEHNR and CDR2 FQNEAQ (reference sequence). Trimming removed 4 bases at V and 3 bases at J, with 7 bases between. There are 14 residues in the CDR3. The CDR3 sequence: CASSSFSGANVLTF. For the CDR3, the DNA is TGTGCCAGCAGCTCCTTCAGTGGGGCCAACGTCCTGACTTTC.

The rearrangement links TRBV18 to TRBJ1-2; 8 bases map to TRBD1. In germline, CDR1 is KGHSH, CDR2 LQKENI. Unmatched junction bases numbered 9, after V lost 2 bases and J lost 4 bases. This CDR3 has 16 amino acids. The DNA of the CDR3 is TGTGCCAGCTCACCAACCAAAGGACAGGGCGGCTATGGCTACACCTTC. It is translated as CASSPTKGQGGYGYTF.

V gene TRBV18 combines with J gene TRBJ2-5; possible D gene TRBD1, 6 bases. This CDR3 contains 15 residues. Trimming left V 3 bases short and J 4 bases short, with 15 bases between. Germline values: CDR1 KGHSH, CDR2 LQKENI. CDR3 DNA: TGTGCCAGCTCACCCTTTACAGGGATGGGAGAGACCCAGTACTTC. Translation: CASSPFTGMGETQYF.

This chain links TRBV18 with TRBJ2-1, with 12 nucleotides matching TRBD2. The germline gives CDR1 KGHSH, CDR2 LQKENI. The CDR3 has 15 amino acids. The V segment lost 6 bases and the J segment 4 bases; nucleotides outside the gene matches: 4. This CDR3 reads CASSYTSGGYNEQFF. The DNA for the CDR3 is TGTGCCAGCTCCTACACTAGCGGGGGGTACAATGAGCAGTTCTTC. The variable domain in full, completed from reference TRBV18 and TRBJ2-1, reads NAGVMQNPRHLVRRRGQEARLRCSPMKGHSHVYWYRQLPEEGLKFMVYLQKENIIDESGMPKERFSAEFPKEGPSILRIQQVVRGDSAAYFCASSYTSGGYNEQFFGPGTRLTVL.

In its sample, this clone was seen once. The rearrangement uses TRBV6-1 and TRBJ2-1, with TRBD2 matching over 8 bases. The CDR3 covers 11 residues. Germline V CDR1 and CDR2: MNHNS, SASEGT. V was clipped by 6 bases and J by 8 bases; unmatched bases: 0. CDR3 protein: CASRTSDEQFF. CDR3 nucleotide sequence: TGTGCCAGCAGGACTAGCGATGAGCAGTTCTTC.

In the case of this clone: A single base separates this from a much larger clone, so it may be a read error. The gene calls are TRBV11-2 and TRBJ2-7; D may be TRBD1 (5 bases). The length of the CDR3 is 15 residues. The ends were cut back, 4 bases at V and 0 bases at J, with 13 bases in the middle. Germline V gene lookup returns CDR1 SGHAT and CDR2 FQNNGV. Written as DNA, the CDR3 is TGTGCCAGCAGCTACGAGACAAGGGGCTCCTACGAGCAGTACTTC. Encoded protein: CASSYETRGSYEQYF.

The sample holds one count of this clone. This chain joins TRBV3-1 (or the pseudogene TRBV3-2) and TRBJ2-2, with 9 positions matching TRBD2. The junction had 4 bases not matched to a gene; V was cut back by 5 bases and J by 3 bases. The CDR3 runs to 15 residues. The V gene's germline CDR1 is LGHDT and CDR2 YNNKEL (reference sequence). CDR3 loop: CASSSTSGYTGELFF. The CDR3 bases are TGTGCCAGCAGCTCGACTAGCGGATACACCGGGGAGCTGTTTTTT.

DNA of the CDR3: TGTGCCAGCGGGCCGGACAGGGGGGCCGGGGAGCTGTTTTTT. This gives the protein CASGPDRGAGELFF. The rearrangement joins TRBV13 to TRBJ2-2; 10 nucleotides agree with TRBD1. The CDR3 totals 14 residues. Trimming took 8 bases from V and 6 from J; bases not matched to a gene: 6. Germline CDR1 and CDR2: PRHDT and FYEKMQ (reference sequence).

The rearrangement links TRBV29-1 to TRBJ1-2; 8 nucleotides match TRBD1. V shed 0 bases, J shed 8 bases, and the junction held 5 bases outside the gene matches. Germline V gene sequence: CDR1 SQVTM, CDR2 ANQGSEA. This CDR3 spans 13 amino acids. DNA of the CDR3: TGCAGCGTTGAAGAAGGCAGGGGGCGCGGCTACACCTTC. Its translation: CSVEEGRGRGYTF.

The chain couples TRBV7-3 to TRBJ2-1; D is perhaps TRBD1 (5 bases). V was trimmed by 5 bases and J by 4 bases, leaving 9 bases between them. The CDR3 covers 13 residues. The germline V gene encodes CDR1 SGHTA and CDR2 FQGTGA. CDR3 sequence (DNA): TGTGCCAGCAGCACAACAGGTTACAATGAGCAGTTCTTC. The encoded protein is CASSTTGYNEQFF.

V is TRBV6-1 and J is TRBJ2-3, with 10 bases identical to TRBD2. V shed 4 bases and J 4 bases; nucleotides not matched to a gene: 8. Germline lookup yields CDR1 MNHNS and CDR2 SASEGT. The CDR3 length is 16 residues. Here the CDR3 DNA reads TGTGCCAGCAGTGCCGATTTTGGACTAGCGGCAGATACGCAGTATTTT. It translates to CASSADFGLAADTQYF.

This clone was observed a few times. The V call is TRBV5-6, the J call TRBJ1-5; 8 bases are shared with TRBD1. The CDR3 contains 16 residues. Germline-derived CDR1 and CDR2 are SGHDT and YYEEEE. V lost 2 bases to trimming and J lost 11 bases; unmatched junction nucleotides: 15. CDR3 protein: CASSLFDRGGSGSQHF. The CDR3 DNA sequence: TGTGCCAGCAGCTTATTCGACAGGGGAGGCTCAGGGTCCCAGCATTTT.

The chain is built from TRBV6-2 or TRBV6-3 and TRBJ2-1; either TRBD1 or TRBD2 may fit D (6 bases each). The CDR3 has 14 residues. Germline V CDR1 and CDR2: MNHEY, SVGEGT. V was cut by 6 bases and J by 2 bases, with 11 bases left in between. DNA of the CDR3: TGTGCCAGCAGCAGGGGACTCCCCTACAATGAGCAGTTCTTC. Translation: CASSRGLPYNEQFF.

This clone was counted a few times. The rearrangement uses TRBV30 and TRBJ1-6, with 8 nucleotides matching TRBD1. The CDR3 sequence is 14 residues long. V trimming: 2 bases; J trimming: 9 bases; junction bases outside the gene matches: 6. CDR1 and CDR2 (germline): GTSNPN, SVGIG (reference sequence). The CDR3 sequence: CAWSFYGTGSPLHF. CDR3 nucleotide sequence: TGTGCCTGGAGTTTCTACGGGACAGGTTCACCCCTCCACTTT.

This chain links TRBV12-2 with TRBJ2-2; the D call in the table, TRBD1, was not verified against the DNA. TRBV12-2 is an annotated pseudogene. The CDR3 covers 17 residues. The CDR3 loop reads CASRLPGTGFITGELFF. Here the CDR3 DNA reads TGTGCAAGTCGCTTACCTGGGACAGGTTTCATCACCGGGGAGCTGTTTTTT.

The V and J genes are TRBV4-1 and TRBJ2-1, with 10 bases aligning to TRBD2. This CDR3 spans 18 amino acids. CDR1 and CDR2 from the germline V gene are MGHRA and YSYEKL. J was trimmed by 0 bases and V by 2 bases; bases with no gene match: 7. The DNA of the CDR3 is TGCGCCAGCAGCCAACACCTAGCGGGGGCGAGCTCCTACAATGAGCAGTTCTTC. Its protein product is CASSQHLAGASSYNEQFF.

This clone was observed a handful of times. The chain uses TRBV5-1 and TRBJ1-5, with 9 bases that match TRBD1. The V segment lost 4 bases and the J segment 0 bases; nucleotides outside the gene matches: 5. From germline, CDR1 is SGHRS and CDR2 YFSETQ. The CDR3 spans 16 residues. The CDR3, as DNA: TGCGCCAGCAGCCCAGGACAGGGGAATAGCAATCAGCCCCAGCATTTT. Protein: CASSPGQGNSNQPQHF. Based on the CDR3 plus reference TRBV5-1 and TRBJ1-5, the full variable domain is KAGVTQTPRYLIKTRGQQVTLSCSPISGHRSVSWYQQTPGQGLQFLFEYFSETQRNKGNFPGRFSGRQFSNSRSEMNVSTLELGDSALYLCASSPGQGNSNQPQHFGDGTRLSIL.

The V and J genes are TRBV18 and TRBJ1-1, with D tentatively TRBD1 (6 bases). The germline CDR1 and CDR2 sequences are KGHSH and LQKENI. This CDR3 has 14 residues. Trimming took off 2 bases at V and 6 bases at J, with 13 bases between the two ends. The CDR3 sequence: CASSPGTSRPEAFF. The CDR3 DNA reads TGTGCCAGCTCACCAGGGACATCGCGCCCTGAAGCTTTCTTT.

The V call is TRBV29-1, the J call TRBJ1-2; D remains unclear. Germline V gives CDR1 SQVTM, CDR2 ANQGSEA. The CDR3 is made up of 10 amino acids. Trimming shortened V by 3 bases and J by 5 bases, and 4 bases separated the two germline ends. CDR3 sequence reads: CSVDSYGYTF. The CDR3 bases are TGCAGCGTTGATAGTTATGGCTACACCTTC.

The chain recombines TRBV9 with TRBJ2-5, with 7 positions matching TRBD1. Germline V gene sequence: CDR1 SGDLS, CDR2 YYNGEE. The length of the CDR3 is 18 residues. The V gene end was trimmed by 0 bases and the J gene end by 3 bases; junction bases not matched to a gene: 14. CDR3 sequence (DNA): TGTGCCAGCAGCGTAGGAGGGGGACAGCTAAGAATAAAAGAGACCCAGTACTTC. As protein: CASSVGGGQLRIKETQYF.